This T cell receptor beta chain was profiled in a study of CXCR4 blockade with PD-1 therapy in pancreatic cancer (dated by TCRdb to about 2019). Regarding the research as a whole: The study analyzed resected pancreatic ductal adenocarcinoma using both multiplex immunohistochemistry and TCRbeta immunosequencing, alongside ex vivo slice culture that tested PD-1 and CXCR4 blockade. Two geographically distinct regions were TCR-sequenced from each of roughly six tumors to assess intratumoral heterogeneity. Broad study findings and their caveats: Tumors showed clonal expansion, with mean productive clonality 0.14 versus 0.05 in healthy blood, but clonality did not correlate with survival. Amino acid clone frequency correlated strongly with the number of distinct nucleotide rearrangements encoding it, suggesting convergent selection by common tumor antigens. Because only TCRbeta chains were sequenced, true antigen-specificity overlap among convergent dominant clones remained unconfirmed while awaiting paired alpha-beta single-cell sequencing.

Points on this clone: Its antigen specificity is not known. One base away there is no much larger clone; base qualities are not given.

The immunoSEQ Assay at Adaptive Biotechnologies was used to immunosequence TCRbeta CDR3 regions from the extracted DNA. The original pipeline was this. To quantify the absolute abundance of each unique TCRbeta CDR3, sequences were collapsed and filtered. Clonality was defined as 1 minus Pielou's evenness, computed on productive in-frame rearrangements only. For regional overlap, the top 100 nucleotide rearrangements were followed across paired samples, and the Morisita index was used to compare paired samples against unrelated samples. The immunoSEQ Rearrangement Details tool was used to assess whether nucleotide rearrangements converged onto identical amino acid sequences. TCRdb re-hosts the immuneACCESS table, in-frame sequences only. Its copies lack some clones; in the studies checked, an unresolved V gene accounts for under half of them, and the cause for the rest is not known. V, J and clone size are those of that table, while D and trimming were read from the DNA. The sample profile shows about 15,000 clones; over 55% of them were found once. The top ten constitute around 6.3% of the sample.

The germline V gene (reference sequence) sets CDR1 to GTSNPN and CDR2 to SVGIG. The CDR3 runs 14 amino acids, cysteine and phenylalanine included. Only the CDR3 portion is preserved as DNA: 42 bases, with reading frame beginning at the first base. The trim is 0 bases for V and 4 bases for J, with a gap of 12 bases between the germline ends. The archived tumor blocks were obtained from patients to whom no neoadjuvant therapy had been administered before resection. In the preserved-tissue arm, the study used approximately 30 surgical resection samples taken from 24 pancreatic ductal adenocarcinoma patients who had not previously been treated. For the resection arm, DNA was extracted from ten 5-micron curls of FFPE tumor adjacent to the multiplex immunohistochemistry slide.

The sequenced sample was tumor tissue. Recombination joined TRBV30 with TRBJ1-2; there is no confident call for the D gene. This sequence originates from a human donor with pancreatic ductal adenocarcinoma. Here is the DNA: TGTGCCTGGAGTGTTTCGGGGTGGGGCTATGGCTACACCTTC. Its amino acids are CAWSVSGWGYGYTF.